Below, 29 T cell receptor beta chains from the same sample are listed, as sequenced in a study of metastatic and nonmetastatic thyroid tumors. TCRdb re-called the PCR reads with MiXCR. In the table there are 90,000 or so clones, around 9.1% of which are singletons. No patient received treatment before thyroid surgery. What was sequenced was blood. The receptors come from a female donor with papillary thyroid cancer or a benign thyroid nodule (not recorded which). Some clones in this sample may be carry-over from other donors' samples.

This clone was seen repeatedly, ten times or more. This sequence joins TRBV2 and TRBJ2-1; D tentatively fits TRBD1 or TRBD2 (6 bases each). The germline V gene encodes CDR1 SNHLY and CDR2 FYNNEI. The ends were cut back, 6 bases at V and 10 bases at J, with 16 bases in the middle. This CDR3 contains 13 residues. The CDR3 bases are TGTGCCAGCAGGTGGGGGGCGGTTGGCGAGCAGTTCTTC. As protein: CASRWGAVGEQFF.

The rearrangement uses TRBV28 and TRBJ1-3; D uncertain. The CDR3 length is 15 residues. The germline V gene has CDR1 MDHEN and CDR2 SYDVKM. V was trimmed by 5 bases and J by 0 bases, leaving 11 bases between them. In DNA, the CDR3 is TGTGCCAGCAGTATAGTGGGCAACTCTGGAAACACCATATATTTT. Translated, it gives CASSIVGNSGNTIYF.

This clone was seen many times. In DNA, the CDR3 is TGTGCCAGCAGCGTAGGGACAGGGAGGGACTATGGCTACACCTTC. It yields the protein CASSVGTGRDYGYTF. The genes are TRBV9 and TRBJ1-2, with 8 bases matching TRBD1. The V and J ends lost 0 bases and 3 bases, in that order; junction bases with no gene match: 4. The CDR3 sequence is 15 residues long. Germline V gene lookup returns CDR1 SGDLS and CDR2 YYNGEE. Full variable domain (remainder filled in from reference TRBV9 and TRBJ1-2): DSGVTQTPKHLITATGQRVTLRCSPRSGDLSVYWYQQSLDQGLQFLIQYYNGEERAKGNILERFSAQQFPDLHSELNLSSLELGDSALYFCASSVGTGRDYGYTFGSGTRLTVV.

This clone was detected many times. The genes are TRBV3-1 and TRBJ2-3; 10 bases align to TRBD2. This CDR3 is 18 amino acids long. Trimming removed 0 bases from V and 5 bases from J; junction bases left unmatched: 11. CDR1 and CDR2 (germline): LGHDT, YNNKEL (reference sequence). This CDR3 is CASSQDWTAGGRGDTQYF. CDR3 sequence (DNA): TGTGCCAGCAGCCAAGACTGGACAGCGGGGGGGCGAGGAGATACGCAGTATTTT.

This clone was recorded a few times. CDR3: CAWQGSLIAYEQYF. As DNA, the CDR3 is TGTGCCTGGCAGGGGTCCCTGATAGCCTACGAGCAGTACTTC. This rearrangement joins TRBV30 to TRBJ2-7, with a tentative D call TRBD1 (6 bases). The CDR3 extends over 14 amino acids. V dropped 5 bases and J dropped 2 bases, with 16 bases sitting between them. CDR1 GTSNPN and CDR2 SVGIG come from the germline V gene (reference sequence).

This clone was observed at least ten times. The V and J genes are TRBV7-2 and TRBJ2-3; D perhaps matches TRBD1 (6 bases). The CDR3 covers 14 residues. Germline V CDR1 and CDR2: SGHTA, FQGNSA. Trimming took off 6 bases at V and 6 bases at J, with 16 bases between the two ends. The CDR3 loop reads CASSFGQPADTQYF. The CDR3 nucleotides are TGTGCCAGCAGTTTTGGACAGCCGGCGGATACGCAGTATTTT.

The rearrangement uses TRBV5-1 and TRBJ2-7; D unclear. This CDR3 has 15 amino acids. Germline CDR1 SGHRS, CDR2 YFSETQ. V was clipped by 4 bases and J by 2 bases, with 16 bases between them. For the CDR3, the DNA is TGCGCCAGCAGCCCATATCCTGGCGGAACCTACGAGCAGTACTTC. It encodes CASSPYPGGTYEQYF.

V gene TRBV27 combines with J gene TRBJ2-7; weak D call: TRBD2 (6 bases). V was clipped by 5 bases and J by 5 bases, with 13 bases between them. Germline CDR1 is MNHEY and CDR2 is SMNVEV (reference sequence). The CDR3 spans 13 residues. Here the CDR3 DNA reads TGTGCCAGCAGTCGCGGGGAATCCCACGAGCAGTACTTC. Translated, it gives CASSRGESHEQYF.

This clone was seen repeatedly, ten times or more. CDR3 DNA: TGCGCCAGCAGTGAGTTTGGACAGAGCTACGAGCAGTACTTC. This sequence encodes CASSEFGQSYEQYF. The genes are TRBV10-1 and TRBJ2-7; D possibly corresponds to TRBD1 (6 bases). CDR3 length: 14 residues. Trimming took off 1 base at V and 3 bases at J, with 10 bases between the two ends. Germline values: CDR1 WNHNN, CDR2 SYGVQD (reference sequence).

This clone showed up just a few times. This sequence may be a read error, since a much larger clone differs from it by one base. V and J are TRBV5-6 and TRBJ2-3; TRBD1 matches 7 bases. Per the germline V gene, CDR1 is SGHDT and CDR2 is YYEEEE. This CDR3 spans 17 amino acids. CDR3 DNA: TGTGCCAGCAGCTTGAACGGGCTGACAGGGTCCACAGATACGCAGTCTTTT. Residues: CASSLNGLTGSTDTQSF. The variable domain in full, with the rest retrieved from reference TRBV5-6 and TRBJ2-3, is DAGVTQSPTHLIKTRGQQVTLRCSPKSGHDTVSWYQQALGQGPQFIFQYYEEEERQRGNFPDRFSGHQFPNYSSELNVNALLLGDSALYLCASSLNGLTGSTDTQSFGPGTRLTVL.

At least ten counts were recorded for this clone. CDR3 loop: CASSQTGAEQYF. CDR3 sequence (DNA): TGTGCCAGCAGCCAGACAGGGGCCGAGCAGTACTTC. The V and J genes are TRBV7-9 and TRBJ2-7; 8 bases are shared with TRBD1. Germline lookup yields CDR1 SEHNR and CDR2 FQNEAQ (reference sequence). This CDR3 comprises 12 residues. The V and J ends lost 5 bases and 6 bases, in that order; junction bases with no gene match: 3. Filled out from reference TRBV7-9 and TRBJ2-7, the complete variable domain reads DTGVSQNPRHKITKRGQNVTFRCDPISEHNRLYWYRQTLGQGPEFLTYFQNEAQLEKSRLLSDRFSAERPKGSFSTLEIQRTEQGDSAMYLCASSQTGAEQYFGPGTRLTVT.

The gene calls are TRBV28 and TRBJ1-1; 10 nucleotides agree with TRBD1. V lost 6 bases, J lost 5 bases, and 6 bases stayed unmatched. The CDR3 is made up of 14 amino acids. Looked up from germline, CDR1 is MDHEN and CDR2 is SYDVKM. The CDR3 DNA reads as TGTGCCAGCAGCCGGGGACAGGGGTGGACTGAAGCTTTCTTT. Translated: CASSRGQGWTEAFF.

The sample holds a few counts of this clone. This CDR3 is also generated by other DNA sequences in the sample. The rearrangement links TRBV30 to TRBJ1-6; a weak D match, TRBD1 (6 bases). The V and J ends lost 4 bases and 6 bases respectively, with 16 bases between them. The CDR3 runs to 15 residues. CDR1 is GTSNPN and CDR2 is SVGIG in the germline V gene (reference sequence). CDR3 sequence: CAWTLDSAFNSPLHF. CDR3 coding DNA: TGTGCCTGGACGTTGGACAGCGCCTTTAATTCACCCCTCCACTTT. Combining the CDR3 with reference TRBV30 and TRBJ1-6 gives the whole variable domain SQTIHQWPATLVQPVGSPLSLECTVEGTSNPNLYWYRQAAGRGLQLLFYSVGIGQISSEVPQNLSASRPQDRQFILSSKKLLLSDSGFYLCAWTLDSAFNSPLHFGNGTRLTVT.

This clone was picked up many times. The V call is TRBV4-2, the J call TRBJ2-2; weak D call: TRBD2 (5 bases). This CDR3 region has 14 residues. The V and J ends lost 5 bases and 3 bases respectively, with 10 bases between them. The germline V gene encodes CDR1 LGHNA and CDR2 YNFKEQ. The CDR3 is CASSISSYTGELFF. CDR3 coding DNA: TGTGCCAGCAGCATCTCTAGCTACACCGGGGAGCTGTTTTTT.

This clone has a handful of counts. The V gene is TRBV5-1, the J gene TRBJ2-4; D is undetermined. Germline lookup yields CDR1 SGHRS and CDR2 YFSETQ. The CDR3 consists of 16 residues. V was trimmed by 4 bases and J by 0 bases, leaving 14 bases between them. The CDR3 DNA is TGCGCCAGCAGCCTCCAAATTCAAGGAGCCAAAAACATTCAGTACTTC. Amino acid sequence: CASSLQIQGAKNIQYF.

This clone was seen repeatedly, ten times or more. This chain joins TRBV19 and TRBJ1-2; D remains ambiguous. Germline CDR1 LNHDA, CDR2 SQIVND (reference sequence). Deletions cut 3 bases from V and 4 bases from J, with 12 bases between. The CDR3 is 14 amino acids. CDR3 loop: CASSIKIAGYGYTF. In DNA form, the CDR3 reads TGTGCCAGTAGTATTAAGATTGCGGGCTATGGCTACACCTTC.

The rearrangement joins TRBV19 to TRBJ2-7; D is unclear. V gave up 11 bases and J gave up 3 bases, with 17 bases separating them. The length of the CDR3 is 13 residues. The V gene's germline CDR1 is LNHDA and CDR2 SQIVND (reference sequence). The CDR3: CAPGNQPCYEQYF. In nucleotides, the CDR3 is TGTGCCCCCGGAAATCAGCCGTGCTACGAGCAGTACTTC.

This clone has at least ten counts. The rearrangement uses TRBV5-1 and TRBJ2-7, with TRBD1 matching over 7 bases. The CDR3 runs to 16 residues. The J segment lost 6 bases and the V segment lost 3 bases, leaving 15 bases of the junction unmatched. Per the germline V gene, CDR1 is SGHRS and CDR2 is YFSETQ. CDR3: CASSYRTGISRAEQYF. CDR3 DNA sequence: TGCGCCAGCAGCTACCGGACAGGAATCAGCAGGGCCGAGCAGTACTTC.

This clone was seen repeatedly, ten times or more. The rearrangement joins TRBV28 to TRBJ2-1; 8 bases align to TRBD2. CDR3 size: 14 residues. From germline, CDR1 is MDHEN and CDR2 SYDVKM. J gave up 3 bases and V 8 bases, and 6 bases lay outside the gene matches. The CDR3 reads CASVGGAHYNEQFF. The CDR3 DNA follows: TGTGCCAGCGTCGGGGGGGCCCACTACAATGAGCAGTTCTTC.

This clone has a handful of counts. Lacking the conserved final phenylalanine or tryptophan, this CDR3 likely reflects a read error. The V gene is TRBV28, the J gene TRBJ1-2; TRBD1 matches 12 bases. CDR1 and CDR2 (germline): MDHEN, SYDVKM. The junction had 6 bases not matched to a gene; V was cut back by 0 bases and J by 4 bases. This CDR3 comprises 17 residues. For the CDR3, the DNA is TGTGCCAGCAGTTTATGGGGACAGGGGGCCATTTCCTATGGCTACACCCTA. Protein product: CASSLWGQGAISYGYTL.

This clone was seen at least ten times. This chain connects TRBV28 to TRBJ1-3; TRBD1 might be the D (6 bases). Trimming removed 1 base from V and 2 bases from J, with 6 bases in between. Germline V gives CDR1 MDHEN, CDR2 SYDVKM. The CDR3 has 14 residues. DNA for the CDR3: TGTGCCAGCAGTTTATCAGGGGCTGGAAACACCATATATTTT. Residues: CASSLSGAGNTIYF.

V and J are TRBV27 and TRBJ1-5; D call uncertain. Trimming removed 2 bases at V and 3 bases at J, with 11 bases between. The CDR3 runs 15 residues. Germline V gene data show CDR1 as MNHEY and CDR2 as SMNVEV (reference sequence). Here the CDR3 reads CASSLGQNNNQPQHF. CDR3 bases: TGTGCCAGCAGTTTAGGGCAGAACAACAATCAGCCCCAGCATTTT.

This clone was seen many times. The chain combines TRBV3-1 with TRBJ2-1; the match to TRBD2 covers 7 bases. Trimming at V came to 5 bases and at J to 3 bases, leaving 7 bases not matched to a gene. The CDR3 spans 15 residues. Germline assignment: CDR1 LGHDT and CDR2 YNNKEL (reference sequence). The CDR3 nucleotides read TGTGCCAGCAGCGCTCCCCGGGGGGTCTACAATGAGCAGTTCTTC. Translating it yields CASSAPRGVYNEQFF.

This clone was seen at least ten times. This rearrangement joins TRBV20-1 to TRBJ2-7; 8 positions agree with TRBD1. The trim removed 4 bases at V and 5 bases at J, leaving 7 bases unmatched. Germline CDR1 and CDR2: DFQATT and SNEGSKA (reference sequence). The length of the CDR3 is 13 residues. In DNA, the CDR3 is TGCAGTGCTATCGCCGACAGGGGTGACGAGCAGTACTTC. This encodes CSAIADRGDEQYF.

Turning to this clone: The CDR3 carries no conserved terminal phenylalanine or tryptophan, so it likely arises from a read error. This chain joins TRBV13 and TRBJ2-3; D unresolved. V was cut by 5 bases and J by 8 bases, with 11 bases left in between. Germline V gives CDR1 PRHDT, CDR2 FYEKMQ (reference sequence). The CDR3 runs 12 residues. The CDR3 reads CASSPRVGTQYL. CDR3 sequence (DNA): TGTGCCAGCAGCCCCCGCGTAGGTACGCAGTATCTT.

This clone appeared many times. This sequence joins TRBV5-1 and TRBJ2-1; 9 positions match TRBD1. From germline, CDR1 is SGHRS and CDR2 YFSETQ. Trimming cost V 7 bases and J 8 bases; bases outside gene matches: 13. The CDR3 consists of 15 residues. CDR3 protein: CASRLSGTGIDEQFF. For the CDR3, the DNA is TGCGCCAGCCGGCTATCCGGGACAGGGATCGATGAGCAGTTCTTC.

This clone was seen repeatedly, ten times or more. The genes are TRBV7-2 and TRBJ2-5, with 8 nucleotides matching TRBD1. The CDR3 spans 14 residues. J gave up 2 bases and V 8 bases, and 7 bases lay outside the gene matches. Germline V gene data show CDR1 as SGHTA and CDR2 as FQGNSA. The CDR3 DNA reads as TGTGCCAGCGCCAGACGACAGGGGCAAGAGACCCAGTACTTC. It codes for CASARRQGQETQYF. The variable domain in full, with the rest retrieved from reference TRBV7-2 and TRBJ2-5, is GAGVSQSPSNKVTEKGKDVELRCDPISGHTALYWYRQSLGQGLEFLIYFQGNSAPDKSGLPSDRFSAERTGGSVSTLTIQRTQQEDSAVYLCASARRQGQETQYFGPGTRLLVL.

This clone was counted ten times or more. The genes are TRBV20-1 and TRBJ1-2; D is uncertain. The CDR3 runs to 16 residues. Germline CDR1 reads DFQATT; CDR2 reads SNEGSKA (reference sequence). The V end lost 2 bases, the J end lost 5 bases, and 21 bases lay between the germline ends. The CDR3 nucleotides are TGCAGTGCTAGACCATCGGACGTCGGGGATAAGTATGGCTACACCTTC. Its translation is CSARPSDVGDKYGYTF.

The sample holds a few counts of this clone. V usage is TRBV3-1 and J usage is TRBJ2-7; 8 nucleotides line up with TRBD2. J was trimmed by 6 bases and V by 5 bases; bases with no gene match: 3. The CDR3 contains 12 residues. Germline values: CDR1 LGHDT, CDR2 YNNKEL (reference sequence). The CDR3 reads CASSATSGEQYF. The CDR3 nucleotides are TGTGCCAGCAGCGCTACTAGCGGCGAGCAGTACTTC.